The 19 T cell receptor beta chains below come from one sample, sequenced in a study of shared clonotypes between healthy human individuals. Sequencing was performed with immunoSEQ multiplex PCR; in TCRdb, only in-frame clones are kept and a portion is missing. Seen here are hundreds of thousands of clones, over 65% observed once, and the top ten hold over 1.5%. The specimen was memory CD4+ T cells sorted from blood. Subset noted: CD45RA-negative fraction. These receptor sequences come from a woman in her twenties or thirties in good health.

The chain links TRBV2 to TRBJ2-7; the D gene is possibly TRBD1 (5 bases). The CDR3 covers 14 residues. The germline V gene has CDR1 SNHLY and CDR2 FYNNEI. The ends were cut back, 0 bases at V and 10 bases at J, with 16 bases in the middle. CDR3 protein: CASSEALQGRTQYF. CDR3 nucleotides: TGTGCCAGCAGTGAAGCGCTTCAAGGCCGGACACAGTACTTC.

V usage is TRBV28 and J usage is TRBJ1-5; D perhaps matches TRBD1 (5 bases). Germline assignment: CDR1 MDHEN and CDR2 SYDVKM. V was shortened by 5 bases and J by 7 bases, with 24 bases between the two germline ends. This CDR3 spans 17 amino acids. The CDR3: CASSRRLRALPEQPQHF. As DNA, the CDR3 is TGTGCCAGCAGTCGCCGGCTCAGGGCCCTACCCGAACAGCCCCAGCATTTT. The whole variable domain, filled in from reference TRBV28 and TRBJ1-5, reads DVKVTQSSRYLVKRTGEKVFLECVQDMDHENMFWYRQDPGLGLRLIYFSYDVKMKEKGDIPEGYSVSREKKERFSLILESASTNQTSMYLCASSRRLRALPEQPQHFGDGTRLSIL.

This chain uses TRBV6-1 with TRBJ2-5; D is unclear. The germline V gene has CDR1 MNHNS and CDR2 SASEGT. Trimming took off 5 bases at V and 9 bases at J, with 10 bases between the two ends. The length of the CDR3 is 11 residues. CDR3 bases: TGTGCCAGCAGTTTAGGGTGGGCCCAGTACTTC. Amino acid sequence: CASSLGWAQYF.

This chain uses TRBV5-6 with TRBJ2-5; no definite D call. The V gene lost 3 bases and the J gene lost 3 bases, with 12 bases spanning the gap. The germline gives CDR1 SGHDT, CDR2 YYEEEE. The CDR3 extends over 14 amino acids. This chain's CDR3 is CASSSRTVKETQYF. The CDR3, as DNA: TGTGCCAGCAGCTCTCGGACGGTGAAAGAGACCCAGTACTTC.

The chain combines TRBV5-1 with TRBJ2-7; tentatively, D is TRBD1 (6 bases). Germline V gene lookup returns CDR1 SGHRS and CDR2 YFSETQ. The CDR3 spans 15 residues. The V end lost 6 bases, the J end lost 1 base, and 17 bases lay between the germline ends. The CDR3 DNA is TGCGCCAGCATGACAGGCGCCACCGAGTCCTACGAGCAGTACTTC. As protein: CASMTGATESYEQYF.

This clone was counted only a few times. Other DNA variants within this sample encode the same CDR3. The chain carries TRBV7-2 and TRBJ2-3, with D perhaps TRBD1 (6 bases). The CDR3 totals 15 residues. Per germline, CDR1 SGHTA and CDR2 FQGNSA. The V end was cut by 3 bases, the J end by 3 bases, with 13 bases between. The CDR3 is CASSLGHPGTDTQYF. CDR3 sequence (DNA): TGTGCCAGCAGCTTGGGACACCCCGGAACAGATACGCAGTATTTT.

This clone has only one observation. The J gene is TRBJ2-7, the V gene TRBV7-3, with D tentatively TRBD1 (6 bases). The V gene's germline CDR1 is SGHTA and CDR2 FQGTGA. With 5 bases removed from V and 6 bases from J, the gap between germline ends came to 14 bases. CDR3 length: 13 residues. The CDR3 loop is CASSKTDSGEQYF. The CDR3 DNA sequence: TGTGCCAGCAGCAAAACGGACAGTGGCGAGCAGTACTTC.

The chain combines TRBV14 with TRBJ2-1, with D unclear. Germline CDR1 is SGHDN and CDR2 is FVKESK. The length of the CDR3 is 15 residues. V lost 7 bases and J lost 2, with 15 bases in between. CDR3 coding DNA: TGTGCCAGCACCAAGTACGTGGGCACCTACAATGAGCAGTTCTTC. Translation gives CASTKYVGTYNEQFF.

The CDR3 region has the DNA TGTGCCAGCAGCCAAGAACTAGACAATGAGCAGTTCTTC. Its protein is CASSQELDNEQFF. The V and J genes are TRBV4-2 and TRBJ2-1; the D gene is possibly TRBD2 (5 bases). Per germline, CDR1 LGHNA and CDR2 YNFKEQ. Trimming cost V 0 bases and J 5 bases, with 5 bases left between them. The CDR3 is 13 residues long.

This clone was seen a few times. The chain links TRBV6-1 to TRBJ2-7; 7 bases fit TRBD2. After removal of 4 bases from V and 6 bases from J, the junction contained 9 bases not matched to a gene. The CDR3 is 14 residues long. The germline gives CDR1 MNHNS, CDR2 SASEGT. CDR3 in DNA: TGTGCCAGCAGTGTCTCGCGGGAGTCGCTCGAGCAGTACTTC. This translates into CASSVSRESLEQYF.

The V gene is TRBV19, the J gene TRBJ2-7; 8 bases align to TRBD1. The CDR3 length is 11 residues. J gave up 3 bases and V 9 bases, and 1 base lay outside the gene matches. Germline V lookup: CDR1 LNHDA, CDR2 SQIVND (reference sequence). In nucleotides, the CDR3 is TGTGCCAGCAGGGGGCTCTACGAGCAGTACTTC. This codes for CASRGLYEQYF.

CDR3 in DNA: TGTGCCAGCAGCCGCAGGGACCACGAGCAGTACTTC. It encodes CASSRRDHEQYF. V gene TRBV7-8 combines with J gene TRBJ2-7; the D call may be TRBD1 or TRBD2 (5 bases each). Looked up from germline, CDR1 is SGHVS and CDR2 is FQNEAQ. V lost 5 bases, J lost 5 bases, and 10 bases lay in between. CDR3 length: 12 amino acids.

This chain uses TRBV19 with TRBJ2-7; 11 nucleotides match TRBD2. V lost 2 bases and J lost 7; bases outside the gene matches: 10. The length of the CDR3 is 16 residues. Germline V gene sequence: CDR1 LNHDA, CDR2 SQIVND (reference sequence). Here the CDR3 reads CASSIYSTSGVREQYF. The CDR3 nucleotides are TGTGCCAGTAGTATATATTCGACTAGCGGGGTACGGGAGCAGTACTTC.

The chain is built from TRBV28 and TRBJ1-2; D is unclear. The V gene lost 6 bases and the J gene lost 3 bases, with 2 bases spanning the gap. Germline V CDR1 and CDR2: MDHEN, SYDVKM. This CDR3 spans 10 amino acids. As DNA, the CDR3 is TGTGCCAGCAGCCACTATGGCTACACCTTC. Encoded protein: CASSHYGYTF.

The chain carries TRBV30 and TRBJ2-1; weak D call: TRBD2 (8 bases). The CDR3 is 15 residues long. Trimming took 5 bases from V and 8 from J, leaving 22 bases between them. Germline CDR1 is GTSNPN and CDR2 is SVGIG (reference sequence). CDR3 residues: CAWQGGSGSWDEQFF. The CDR3 DNA reads as TGTGCCTGGCAGGGGGGAAGCGGGAGTTGGGATGAGCAGTTCTTC.

The V and J genes are TRBV6-4 and TRBJ2-7; a possible D gene is TRBD2 (6 bases). The germline V and J ends were trimmed by 6 bases and 7 bases, with 13 bases remaining between them. CDR1 and CDR2 from the germline V gene are MRHNA and SNTAGT. The CDR3 spans 12 residues. CDR3 coding DNA: TGTGCCAGCAGGGACGGGGGATTGGAGCAGTACTTC. This sequence encodes CASRDGGLEQYF.

The J gene is TRBJ2-1, the V gene TRBV27, with TRBD2 identical over 10 bases. Per the germline V gene, CDR1 is MNHEY and CDR2 is SMNVEV (reference sequence). The trim removed 9 bases at V and 2 bases at J, leaving 1 base unmatched. The CDR3 is 13 residues long. The CDR3 region is CASSGRTYNEQFF. CDR3 nucleotides: TGTGCCAGTAGCGGGAGGACCTACAATGAGCAGTTCTTC.

The chain uses TRBV7-2 and TRBJ2-7, with D possibly TRBD2 on 6 matching bases. The germline V and J ends were trimmed by 6 bases and 6 bases, with 21 bases remaining between them. Per the germline V gene, CDR1 is SGHTA and CDR2 is FQGNSA. The CDR3 covers 15 residues. CDR3 loop: CASSFSGEGHGEQYF. The CDR3 bases are TGTGCCAGCAGTTTTAGCGGAGAGGGGCACGGCGAGCAGTACTTC.

The CDR3 DNA is TGTGCCAGCAGCCCAAGGGGAGGGGGCGGATACGGCTACACCTTC. This sequence encodes CASSPRGGGGYGYTF. This sequence joins TRBV7-8 and TRBJ1-2; TRBD1 matches 7 bases. The germline CDR1 and CDR2 sequences are SGHVS and FQNEAQ. With 5 bases clipped from V and 8 bases from J, the junction kept 14 bases outside the gene matches. The CDR3 runs to 15 residues.